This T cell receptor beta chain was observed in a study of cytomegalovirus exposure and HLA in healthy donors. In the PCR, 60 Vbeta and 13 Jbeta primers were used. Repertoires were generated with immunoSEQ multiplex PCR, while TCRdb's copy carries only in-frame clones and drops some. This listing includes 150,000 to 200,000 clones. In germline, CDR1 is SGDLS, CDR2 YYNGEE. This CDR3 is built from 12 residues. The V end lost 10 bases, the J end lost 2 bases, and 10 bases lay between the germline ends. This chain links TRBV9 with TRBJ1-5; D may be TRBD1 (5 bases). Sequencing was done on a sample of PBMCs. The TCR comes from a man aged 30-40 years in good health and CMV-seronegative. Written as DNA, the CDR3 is TGTGCCTGCTCCAGGGGCAATCAGCCCCAGCATTTT. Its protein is CACSRGNQPQHF.